Listed below are T cell receptor beta chains from one sample, sequenced in a study of T cell responses to AZD1222 COVID-19 vaccine. Generated by immunoSEQ multiplex PCR, the TCRdb table keeps only in-frame clones and is missing some. The sample yields about 130,000 clones, approximately 85% seen once. This specimen was peripheral blood, taken on day 0 of AZD1222 vaccination. All receptors come from an adult in good health. Each CDR3 is given with its conserved first and last residue. The D gene is left open where the match is weak. The size field is filled for only some rows; it gives once, few, many or a size class.

abundance: NA; d_gene: TRBD2; v_gene: TRBV19; j_gene: TRBJ2-7; CDR3nt: TGTGCCAGTAGTACCTCAGCGGGATCGGGCTACGAGCAGTACTTC; CDR3aa: CASSTSAGSGYEQYF
abundance: NA; d_gene: NA; v_gene: TRBV5-1; j_gene: TRBJ2-7; CDR3nt: TGCGCCCCTCACCCCCCCCCGATCTACGAGCAGTACTTC; CDR3aa: CAPHPPPIYEQYF
abundance: NA; d_gene: TRBD1; v_gene: TRBV28; j_gene: TRBJ1-2; CDR3nt: TGTGCCAGCAGACAACCGGGACAGGGACTTGGCTACACCTTC; CDR3aa: CASRQPGQGLGYTF
abundance: NA; d_gene: TRBD1; v_gene: TRBV4-3; j_gene: TRBJ2-7; CDR3nt: TGCGCCAGCAGCCGGGACAGGGTGGGTTACGAGCAGTACTTC; CDR3aa: CASSRDRVGYEQYF
abundance: NA; d_gene: TRBD1; v_gene: TRBV29-1; j_gene: TRBJ1-2; CDR3nt: TGCAGCGTTGACGGACAGGGGGCAAAGTCCTTCCACTTC; CDR3aa: CSVDGQGAKSFHF
abundance: few; d_gene: TRBD2; v_gene: TRBV9; j_gene: TRBJ2-5; CDR3nt: TGTGCCAGCAGCGTGGTCGGGATAGCGGGAATTGAGACCCAGTACTTC; CDR3aa: CASSVVGIAGIETQYF
abundance: NA; d_gene: NA; v_gene: TRBV18; j_gene: TRBJ2-7; CDR3nt: TGTGCCAGCTCACAATCCCAGGATTCCTACGAGCAGTACTTC; CDR3aa: CASSQSQDSYEQYF
abundance: once; d_gene: TRBD2; v_gene: TRBV5-1; j_gene: TRBJ2-7; CDR3nt: TGCGCCAGCAGCCACCGAGGACTAGCGGGGGACCACTCCTACGAGCAGTACTTC; CDR3aa: CASSHRGLAGDHSYEQYF
abundance: once; d_gene: NA; v_gene: TRBV7-2; j_gene: TRBJ1-2; CDR3nt: TGTGCCAGCAGCTTAACGGTGATTACGGGGAACTATGGCTACACCTTC; CDR3aa: CASSLTVITGNYGYTF
abundance: NA; d_gene: NA; v_gene: TRBV24-1; j_gene: TRBJ2-5; CDR3nt: TGTGCCACCAGTGATAGGGAGACCCAGTACTTC; CDR3aa: CATSDRETQYF
abundance: NA; d_gene: NA; v_gene: TRBV3-1/TRBV3-2; j_gene: TRBJ2-7; CDR3nt: TGTGCCAGCAGCCAAGACCTGGACTGGCAGTACTTC; CDR3aa: CASSQDLDWQYF
abundance: NA; d_gene: TRBD2; v_gene: TRBV7-2; j_gene: TRBJ2-3; CDR3nt: TGTGCCAGCAGCAAGCTAGCGGGAGGGGATACGCAGTATTTT; CDR3aa: CASSKLAGGDTQYF
abundance: NA; d_gene: NA; v_gene: TRBV28; j_gene: TRBJ2-7; CDR3nt: TGTGCCAGCAGTTTAATCTTTCGTGGTGAGCAGTACTTC; CDR3aa: CASSLIFRGEQYF
abundance: NA; d_gene: NA; v_gene: TRBV27; j_gene: TRBJ2-7; CDR3nt: TGTGCCAGCAACCCCCACGGGCGGCACTCCTACGAGCAGTACTTC; CDR3aa: CASNPHGRHSYEQYF
abundance: NA; d_gene: TRBD1; v_gene: TRBV30; j_gene: TRBJ1-5; CDR3nt: TGTGCCCTGAAATTACGACAGGGAGAGTTGGGTCAGCCCCAGCATTTT; CDR3aa: CALKLRQGELGQPQHF
abundance: NA; d_gene: TRBD2; v_gene: TRBV7-2; j_gene: TRBJ2-1; CDR3nt: TGTGCCAGCAGCTCAGGGACTAGCGGACCCCGGGGTGAGCAGTTCTTC; CDR3aa: CASSSGTSGPRGEQFF
abundance: NA; d_gene: NA; v_gene: TRBV13; j_gene: TRBJ2-3; CDR3nt: TGTGCCAGCAGCTTAAGGATAGCTAATACGCAGTATTTT; CDR3aa: CASSLRIANTQYF
abundance: NA; d_gene: NA; v_gene: TRBV29-1; j_gene: TRBJ2-7; CDR3nt: TGCAGCGGTGTTGACATACACTACGAGCAGTACTTC; CDR3aa: CSGVDIHYEQYF
abundance: NA; d_gene: TRBD2; v_gene: TRBV9; j_gene: TRBJ2-2; CDR3nt: TGTGCCAGCAGCGTAGGTCCTAGCGGGAACACCGGGGAGCTGTTTTTT; CDR3aa: CASSVGPSGNTGELFF